Reported below is one TCR beta chain. Method: immunoSEQ multiplex PCR; TCRdb's copy keeps in-frame clones and lacks some. The sample includes around 700,000 clones, approximately 90% of them seen just once. This CDR3 is built from 14 residues. CDR1 and CDR2 from the germline V gene are MNHNY and SVGAGI (reference sequence). V shed 4 bases and J shed 7 bases, with 17 bases lying between them. This entry comes from a study of blood T cell repertoires in COVID-19. Across the whole study: Both acute and convalescent COVID-19 samples were obtained from the United States, Italy and Spain. PBMCs, B-cell-depleted T cells, or T cells were the source of the cDNA or gDNA that made up the material.

This sequence originates from a woman between 18 and 29 years old with acute or convalescent COVID-19. V gene TRBV6-6 combines with J gene TRBJ2-7, with D possibly being TRBD1 (5 bases). What was sequenced was peripheral blood. This chain's CDR3 is CASSFDDRSGEQYF. CDR3 DNA: TGTGCCAGCAGTTTCGACGATCGTTCAGGGGAGCAGTACTTC.